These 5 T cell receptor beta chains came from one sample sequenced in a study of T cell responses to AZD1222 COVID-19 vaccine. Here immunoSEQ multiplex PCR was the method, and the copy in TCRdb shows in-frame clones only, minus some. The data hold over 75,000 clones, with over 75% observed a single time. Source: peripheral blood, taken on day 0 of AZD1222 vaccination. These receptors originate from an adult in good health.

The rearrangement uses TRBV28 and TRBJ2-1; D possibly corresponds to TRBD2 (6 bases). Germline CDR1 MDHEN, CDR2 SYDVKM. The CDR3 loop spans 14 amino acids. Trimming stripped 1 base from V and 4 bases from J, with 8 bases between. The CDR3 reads CASSLYREYNEQFF. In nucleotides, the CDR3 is TGTGCCAGCAGTTTATACCGGGAGTACAATGAGCAGTTCTTC.

The CDR3 loop is CASSSTGTGVGYGYTF. CDR3 nucleotides: TGTGCCAGCAGCTCCACCGGGACAGGGGTCGGCTATGGCTACACCTTC. The chain employs TRBV7-2 and TRBJ1-2; 10 bases line up with TRBD1. Germline assignment: CDR1 SGHTA and CDR2 FQGNSA. This CDR3 is 16 amino acids long. V shed 4 bases, J shed 4 bases, and the junction held 9 bases outside the gene matches.

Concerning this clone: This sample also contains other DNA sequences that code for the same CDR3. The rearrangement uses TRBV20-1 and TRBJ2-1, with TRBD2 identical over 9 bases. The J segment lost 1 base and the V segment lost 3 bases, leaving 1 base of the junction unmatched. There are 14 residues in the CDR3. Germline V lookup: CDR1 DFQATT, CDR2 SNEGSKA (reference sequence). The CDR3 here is CSASTSGSYNEQFF. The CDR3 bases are TGCAGTGCTAGTACTAGCGGGTCCTACAATGAGCAGTTCTTC.

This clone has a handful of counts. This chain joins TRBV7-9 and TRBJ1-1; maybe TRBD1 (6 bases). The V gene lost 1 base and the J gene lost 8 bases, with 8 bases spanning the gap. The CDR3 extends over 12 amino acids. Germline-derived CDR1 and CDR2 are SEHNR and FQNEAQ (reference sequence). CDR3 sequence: CASSLGGAEAFF. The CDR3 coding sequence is TGTGCCAGCAGCTTAGGGGGGGCCGAAGCTTTCTTT.

Here the CDR3 DNA reads TGTGCCAGCAGCTTAGTAGGTGGGGACACCATATATTTT. It is translated as CASSLVGGDTIYF. The chain carries TRBV11-2 and TRBJ1-3; D ambiguous. V lost 1 base and J lost 8, with 9 bases in between. The length of the CDR3 is 13 residues. The germline gives CDR1 SGHAT, CDR2 FQNNGV.